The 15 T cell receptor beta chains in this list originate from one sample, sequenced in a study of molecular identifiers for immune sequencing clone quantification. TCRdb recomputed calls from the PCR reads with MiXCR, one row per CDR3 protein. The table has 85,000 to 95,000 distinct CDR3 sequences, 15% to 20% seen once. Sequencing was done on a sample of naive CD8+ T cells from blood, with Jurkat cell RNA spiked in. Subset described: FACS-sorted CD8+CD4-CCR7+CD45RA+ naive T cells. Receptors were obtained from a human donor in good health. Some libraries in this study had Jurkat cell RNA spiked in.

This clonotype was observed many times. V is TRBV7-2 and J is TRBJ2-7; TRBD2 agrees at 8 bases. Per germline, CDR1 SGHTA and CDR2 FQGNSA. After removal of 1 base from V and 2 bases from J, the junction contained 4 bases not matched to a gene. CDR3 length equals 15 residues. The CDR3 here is CASSLVSGGAYEQYF. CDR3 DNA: TGTGCCAGCAGCTTAGTGAGCGGGGGAGCCTACGAGCAGTACTTC.

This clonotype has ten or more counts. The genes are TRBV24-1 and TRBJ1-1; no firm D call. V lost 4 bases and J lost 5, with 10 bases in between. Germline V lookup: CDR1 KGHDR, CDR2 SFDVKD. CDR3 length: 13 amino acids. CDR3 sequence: CATSESDSTEAFF. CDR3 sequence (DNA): TGTGCCACCAGTGAATCAGATAGTACTGAAGCTTTCTTT.

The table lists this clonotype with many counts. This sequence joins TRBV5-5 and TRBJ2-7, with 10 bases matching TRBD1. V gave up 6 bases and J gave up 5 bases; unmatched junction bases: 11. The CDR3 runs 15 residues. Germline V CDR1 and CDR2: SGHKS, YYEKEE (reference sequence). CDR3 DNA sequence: TGTGCCAGCAACCCGTCCACGGACAGGGGGAACGAGCAGTACTTC. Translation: CASNPSTDRGNEQYF.

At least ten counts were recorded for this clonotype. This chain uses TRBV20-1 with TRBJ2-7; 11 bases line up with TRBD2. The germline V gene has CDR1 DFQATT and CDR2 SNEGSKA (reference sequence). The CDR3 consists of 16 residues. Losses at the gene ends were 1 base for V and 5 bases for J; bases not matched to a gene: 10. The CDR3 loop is CSARGQTSGRADEQYF. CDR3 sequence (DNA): TGCAGTGCTAGAGGACAAACTAGCGGGAGAGCAGACGAGCAGTACTTC.

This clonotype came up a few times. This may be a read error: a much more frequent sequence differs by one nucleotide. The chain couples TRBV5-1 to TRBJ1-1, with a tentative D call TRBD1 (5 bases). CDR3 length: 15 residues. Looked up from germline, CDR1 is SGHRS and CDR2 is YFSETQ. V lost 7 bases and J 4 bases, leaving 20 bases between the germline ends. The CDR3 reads CASGSSGSDGTEAFF. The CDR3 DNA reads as TGCGCCAGCGGCTCCTCAGGGAGTGATGGCACTGAAGCTTTCTTT.

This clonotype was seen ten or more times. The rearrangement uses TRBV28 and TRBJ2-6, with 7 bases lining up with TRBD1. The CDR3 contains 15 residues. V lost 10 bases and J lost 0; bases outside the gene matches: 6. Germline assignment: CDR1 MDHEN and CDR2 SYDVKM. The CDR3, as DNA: TGTGCCACGGGGACAGCCAGCTCTGGGGCCAACGTCCTGACTTTC. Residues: CATGTASSGANVLTF.

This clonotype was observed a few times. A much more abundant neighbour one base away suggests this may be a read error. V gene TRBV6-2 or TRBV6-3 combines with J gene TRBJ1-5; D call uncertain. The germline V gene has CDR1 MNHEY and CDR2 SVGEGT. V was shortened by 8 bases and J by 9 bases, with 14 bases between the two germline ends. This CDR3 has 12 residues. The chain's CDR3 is CASGVGLGPQHF. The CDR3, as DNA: TGTGCCAGCGGGGTCGGCTTAGGGCCCCAGCATTTT.

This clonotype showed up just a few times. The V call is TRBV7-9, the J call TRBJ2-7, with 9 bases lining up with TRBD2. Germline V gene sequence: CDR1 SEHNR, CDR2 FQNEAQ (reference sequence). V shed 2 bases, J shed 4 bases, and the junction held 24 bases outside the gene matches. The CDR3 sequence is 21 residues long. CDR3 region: CASSLSPSGDSSGARLYEQYF. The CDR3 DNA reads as TGTGCCAGCAGCTTAAGTCCTTCGGGGGACTCTAGCGGGGCTCGTCTGTACGAGCAGTACTTC.

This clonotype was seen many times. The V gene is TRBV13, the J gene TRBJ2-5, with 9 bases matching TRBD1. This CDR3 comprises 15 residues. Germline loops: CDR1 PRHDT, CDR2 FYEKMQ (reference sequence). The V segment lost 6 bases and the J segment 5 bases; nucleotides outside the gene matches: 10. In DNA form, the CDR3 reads TGTGCCAGCAGTTCCGCCGGACAGGGGTTTGAGACCCAGTACTTC. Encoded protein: CASSSAGQGFETQYF.

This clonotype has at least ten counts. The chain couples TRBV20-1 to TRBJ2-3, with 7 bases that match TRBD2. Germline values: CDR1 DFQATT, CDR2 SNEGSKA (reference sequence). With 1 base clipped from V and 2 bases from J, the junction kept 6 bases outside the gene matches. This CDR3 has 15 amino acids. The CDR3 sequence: CSARVWRENTDTQYF. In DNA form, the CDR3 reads TGCAGTGCTAGAGTGTGGCGGGAGAACACAGATACGCAGTATTTT.

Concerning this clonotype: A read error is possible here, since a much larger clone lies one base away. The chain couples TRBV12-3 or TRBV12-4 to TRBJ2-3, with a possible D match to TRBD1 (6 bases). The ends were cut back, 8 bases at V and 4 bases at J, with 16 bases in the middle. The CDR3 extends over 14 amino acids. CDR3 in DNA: TGTGCCAGCGGTCCCACAGGGTCCGCAGATACGCAGTATTTT. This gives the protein CASGPTGSADTQYF.

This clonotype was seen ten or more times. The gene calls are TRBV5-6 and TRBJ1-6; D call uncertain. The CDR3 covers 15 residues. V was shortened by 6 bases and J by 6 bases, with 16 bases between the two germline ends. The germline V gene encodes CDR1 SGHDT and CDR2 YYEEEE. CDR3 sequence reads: CASTEAGRSNSPLHF. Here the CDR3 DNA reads TGTGCCAGCACTGAGGCCGGTAGGTCTAATTCACCCCTCCACTTT. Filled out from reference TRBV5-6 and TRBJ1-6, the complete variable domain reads DAGVTQSPTHLIKTRGQQVTLRCSPKSGHDTVSWYQQALGQGPQFIFQYYEEEERQRGNFPDRFSGHQFPNYSSELNVNALLLGDSALYLCASTEAGRSNSPLHFGNGTRLTVT.

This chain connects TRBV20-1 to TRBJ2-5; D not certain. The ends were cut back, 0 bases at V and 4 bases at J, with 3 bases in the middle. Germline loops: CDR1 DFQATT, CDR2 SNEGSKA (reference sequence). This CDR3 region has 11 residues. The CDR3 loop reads CSAREVETQYF. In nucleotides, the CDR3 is TGCAGTGCTAGAGAGGTAGAGACCCAGTACTTC.

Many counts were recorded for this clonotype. The CDR3 region is CSALTVGISYEQYF. Here the CDR3 DNA reads TGCAGTGCTCTGACAGTGGGGATCTCCTACGAGCAGTACTTC. This sequence joins TRBV20-1 and TRBJ2-7; tentative D call: TRBD1 (5 bases). The V end lost 5 bases, the J end lost 0 bases, and 14 bases lay between the germline ends. Germline V gene lookup returns CDR1 DFQATT and CDR2 SNEGSKA (reference sequence). The CDR3 runs to 14 residues.

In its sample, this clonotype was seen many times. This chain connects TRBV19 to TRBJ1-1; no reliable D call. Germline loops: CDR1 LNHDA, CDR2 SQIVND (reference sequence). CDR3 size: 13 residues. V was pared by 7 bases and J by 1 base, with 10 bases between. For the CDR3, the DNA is TGTGCCAGTACGATCGGGCAGAACACTGAAGCTTTCTTT. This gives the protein CASTIGQNTEAFF.